This is a list of T cell receptor beta chains from one sample in a study of T cell repertoires in cytomegalovirus infection. These TCRs' antigens remain unknown. TCRdb used MiXCR to reprocess the reads, holding one entry per CDR3 protein. The sample includes some 480,000 distinct CDR3 sequences, roughly 34% seen only once; the top ten take around a sixth. The source was cultured PBMCs, collected from culture after CMV antigen stimulation. These TCRs come from a human donor in good health (CMV status not recorded). Some clones in this sample may be carry-over from other donors' samples. The CDR3 runs from the conserved cysteine through the conserved F or W. Fields, in order: clone size, V gene, J gene, D gene, CDR3 DNA, CDR3 protein. D genes are given only for firm matches. Expanded clones are given a class, and other clones once, few, many or no size at all.

few,TRBV7-4,TRBJ2-7,TRBD2,TGTGCCAGCAGCTTATCCGGAGCGGGACTGCAAAGCGAGGGAGGGCCCTACGAGCAGTACTTC,CASSLSGAGLQSEGGPYEQYF
NA,TRBV28,TRBJ1-2,TRBD1,TGTGCCAGCAGCACCTCGGGACAGGATCCCTATGGCTACACCTTC,CASSTSGQDPYGYTF
NA,TRBV7-2,TRBJ2-1,TRBD2,TGTGCCAGCAGCCGACTAGCGGGATTATACAATGAGCAGTTCTTC,CASSRLAGLYNEQFF
NA,TRBV10-2,TRBJ2-5,NA,TGCGCCAGCACCCCTCCGGGCAGCCAAGAGACCCAGTACTTC,CASTPPGSQETQYF
few,TRBV20-1,TRBJ2-3,NA,TGCAGTGCTGGAAACCGGGACTCAAACACAGATACGCAGTATTTT,CSAGNRDSNTDTQYF
NA,TRBV28,TRBJ1-1,NA,TGTGCCAGCAGTTTAGGGGGGGAGCCTTCTCACACTGAAGCTTTCTTT,CASSLGGEPSHTEAFF
many,TRBV7-2,TRBJ2-5,NA,TGTGCCAGCAGCCCAACACTAGAGCCTCGGGAGACCCAGTACTTC,CASSPTLEPRETQYF
NA,TRBV11-3,TRBJ1-1,NA,TGTGCCAGCAGCGAATACGAGAGGGTGTGGTACACTGAAGCTTTCTTT,CASSEYERVWYTEAFF
many,TRBV7-8,TRBJ2-1,TRBD2,TGTGCCAGCAGCTCGGGACTAGCGGATTACAATGAGCAGTTCTTC,CASSSGLADYNEQFF
NA,TRBV20-1,TRBJ1-5,NA,TGCAGTGCCCGTACTCAGGGCCCCAATCAGCCCCAGCATTTT,CSARTQGPNQPQHF
NA,TRBV11-2,TRBJ2-2,TRBD1,TGTGCCAGCAGCTCAGACAGGGGAAGGACCGGGGAGCTGTTTTTT,CASSSDRGRTGELFF
NA,TRBV7-4,TRBJ1-6,NA,TGTGCCAGCAGCTTAGACGACAGGAATAATTCACCCCTCCACTTT,CASSLDDRNNSPLHF
few,TRBV20-1,TRBJ2-1,NA,TGCAGTGCTAGAGACCCGACTAGGTACTCCTACAATGAGCAGTTCTTC,CSARDPTRYSYNEQFF
NA,TRBV7-2,TRBJ2-1,NA,TGTGCCAGCAGCTTAGAGTCCGGATACAATGAGCAGTTCTTC,CASSLESGYNEQFF
few,TRBV6-2/TRBV6-3,TRBJ2-7,TRBD2,TGTGCCAGCAGTAACCTAGCGGGAGGCTACGAGCAGTACTTC,CASSNLAGGYEQYF
few,TRBV28,TRBJ2-7,TRBD1,TGTGCCAGCAGTCTCGAACCCCTGGACAGGGAGACCTACGAGCAGTACTTC,CASSLEPLDRETYEQYF
few,TRBV10-2,TRBJ2-3,TRBD2,TGCGCCAGCAGTGATCGGGTAGCGGGGGAGTTAGATACGCAGTATTTT,CASSDRVAGELDTQYF
few,TRBV7-6,TRBJ2-3,NA,TGTGCCAGCGCACGGGGGCGAGGGGCTAGCACAGATACGCAGTATTTT,CASARGRGASTDTQYF
NA,TRBV19,TRBJ2-1,TRBD2,TGTGCCAGTAGTTTCGCTAGCGGGCGATCTAATGAGCAGTTCTTC,CASSFASGRSNEQFF
NA,TRBV6-5,TRBJ2-2,NA,TGTGCCAGCAGTTCCATGACCGGGGAGCTGTTTTTT,CASSSMTGELFF
few,TRBV28,TRBJ2-7,NA,TGTGCCAGCAGACCGACTACTGACGAGCAGTACTTC,CASRPTTDEQYF
NA,TRBV7-2,TRBJ2-1,NA,TGTGCCAGCAGCCCCGGACTATCGCCCGCCAATGAGCAGTTCTTC,CASSPGLSPANEQFF
NA,TRBV10-3,TRBJ2-7,TRBD1,TGTGCCATCAGTGTCCCCCAACAGGGGGCCTACGAGCAGTACTTC,CAISVPQQGAYEQYF
few,TRBV12-3/TRBV12-4,TRBJ2-2,NA,TGTGCCAGCAGTTTAGAGCTACGCACCGGGGAGCTGTTTTTT,CASSLELRTGELFF
few,TRBV4-1,TRBJ1-6,NA,TGCGCCAGCAGCCAAGAGAGGTCCAGTCCTGTCGATTCACCCCTCCACTTT,CASSQERSSPVDSPLHF
many,TRBV7-2,TRBJ1-5,NA,TGTGCCAGCAGCCCCTACCGGGACATAGACAATCAGCCCCAGCATTTT,CASSPYRDIDNQPQHF
many,TRBV7-2,TRBJ1-1,NA,TGTGCCAGCAGTCCGTCAAGGGGGAACACTGAAGCTTTCTTT,CASSPSRGNTEAFF
NA,TRBV5-6,TRBJ2-3,TRBD2,TGTGCCAGCAGCGGGGGACTAGCCAGTACAGATACGCAGTATTTT,CASSGGLASTDTQYF
many,TRBV7-2,TRBJ2-3,TRBD1,TGTGCCAGCAGCTTTGGCCAGGGGGCGGGTACGCAGTATTTT,CASSFGQGAGTQYF
few,TRBV7-6,TRBJ2-2,NA,TGTGCCAGCAGCTCACGGGACACCGGGGAGCTGTTTTTT,CASSSRDTGELFF
few,TRBV5-6,TRBJ2-1,TRBD2,TGTGCCAGCAGCCGGAGGACTAGCGGGAACTCCTACAATGAGCAGTTCTTC,CASSRRTSGNSYNEQFF
few,TRBV4-3,TRBJ2-1,TRBD1,TGCGCCAGCAGCCAAGAGGGGACAGGAGGTTACAATGAGCAGTTCTTC,CASSQEGTGGYNEQFF
many,TRBV7-2,TRBJ1-1,NA,TGTGCCAGCAGCTTAGTGGGGGCGCGGGTTGAAGCTTTCTTT,CASSLVGARVEAFF
few,TRBV10-3,TRBJ2-6,NA,TGTGCCATCAGTTCTGGGGGGCAAGGGGCCAACGTCCTGACTTTC,CAISSGGQGANVLTF
few,TRBV14,TRBJ2-1,TRBD2,TGTGCCAGCAGCCAAGATCGAGCGGGAGGCCGCAATGAGCAGTTCTTC,CASSQDRAGGRNEQFF
NA,TRBV19,TRBJ2-7,NA,TGTGCCAGTAGTATAGCCCAGGGATCCTACGAGCAGTACTTC,CASSIAQGSYEQYF
NA,TRBV15,TRBJ1-1,NA,TGTGCCACCAGCACCGGCGCGAGGGCGACCATGAACACTGAAGCTTTCTTT,CATSTGARATMNTEAFF
NA,TRBV10-3,TRBJ2-2,TRBD1,TGTGCCATCATGGGGGCACAGGGGCCGAACACCGGGGAGCTGTTTTTT,CAIMGAQGPNTGELFF
NA,TRBV6-2/TRBV6-3,TRBJ2-1,TRBD2,TGTGCCAGCAAATCCATCGCCCTAACCCGGACTAGCGGGAGAATTGAGCAGTTCTTC,CASKSIALTRTSGRIEQFF
few,TRBV2,TRBJ1-5,NA,TGTGCCAGCACTTATGACGGGAATAGCAATCAGCCCCAGCATTTT,CASTYDGNSNQPQHF